This T cell receptor beta chain was sequenced in a study of blood T cells in healthy people across ages (dated by TCRdb to the mid-2010s). Broadly, across the study: Template switching captured roughly one uniquely barcoded TCR beta cDNA molecule per two T cells in model experiments. For two donors (one aged 18 to 30 and one aged 80 or older), the study analyzed two additional independent replicas of 1 million unique cDNA reads from the same blood draw. To avoid experimental bias, donors of different ages were randomly spread across the sequencing lanes. To track age-related changes in TCR beta repertoire diversity, the study relied on deep sequencing normalized with unique cDNA molecular identifiers. The donors were divided into four age groups: young (average around 16 years), middle-aged (over 35), aged (roughly 66) and long-lived (about 79).

Looking up the germline V gene yields CDR1 LGHNA and CDR2 YSLEER. The germline ends are 20 bases apart after V is trimmed by 3 bases and J by 8 bases. The CDR3 runs 16 amino acids, cysteine and phenylalanine included. Only the CDR3 DNA stays, 48 bases, in frame from base 1. What the research found in general, with its limitations: Observed TCR beta diversity per million T cells fell roughly linearly with age, and a significant reduction was already apparent by age around 39. Donor CMV infection status was unknown, potentially confounding age-related changes in expanded clonotypes. Estimates of total diversity based on one million sequenced T cells were regarded as lower bounds and as underestimates. Compared with the aged group, the long-lived group had more naive CD4+ T cells, fewer expanded clones and increased TCR diversity, a pattern suggesting age selection. There was a strong correlation between observed TCR beta diversity and the percentage of naive T cells measured by flow cytometry. Bulk unsorted PBMC profiling prevented conclusive comparison of naive and antigen-experienced compartments.

This clonotype was counted between two and nine times. This clone's antigen is unknown. No clone much larger than this one lies a single base away; base qualities are absent. The library was made by 5' RACE. Data came from an Illumina HiSeq 2500. The second PCR ran for roughly 7 to 12 cycles and used a J-beta primer mix along with a sample-barcoded 5' primer. A unique molecular identifier was introduced onto each TCR beta cDNA molecule by a template-switch 5' adaptor carrying 12 random nucleotides. Each sample yielded at least 3 million CDR3-containing paired-end reads. The Mint cDNA synthesis kit, primed by a TRBC-specific oligonucleotide, was used to synthesize first-strand cDNA from all RNA. Following uracil-DNA glycosylase treatment, a first 18-cycle PCR with universal primers M1SS and BC2_uni_R was performed on all cDNA. Turning to the authors' computational methods: Normalization of each sample was performed by random selection of 1 million high-quality reads, each carrying a distinct molecular identifier. Reads sharing molecular identifiers were discarded rather than binned into consensus sequences. MiTCR, set to a Q25 quality threshold and the strictest error-elimination algorithm, was used for CDR3 identification, clonotype clustering and error correction. A nonparametric unseen species model using Euler transformation provided a lower-bound estimate of total TCR beta diversity. The public reads were reprocessed in TCRdb via fastp at Q25 and MiXCR, keeping in-frame beta chains. Each CDR3 protein gets just one entry, which takes the most common genes and DNA from the rows behind it. TCRdb, rather than the study authors, made the V and J calls. Within this sample are around 1,000,000 distinct CDR3 sequences, with more than 30% of them counted one time only. Jointly, the top ten make up about an eighth of the sample.

The 39 donors, aged about 6 to 100 years, were systemically healthy Caucasian individuals from Russia. About 9.8 milliliters of peripheral blood were drawn from each donor into EDTA-treated Vacutainer tubes. Ficoll-Paque density-gradient centrifugation was used to isolate PBMCs, with at least 6 million obtained per sample. Total RNA, at least 6 micrograms per sample, was extracted from PBMCs with Trizol reagent. For every donor, flow cytometry on a PBMC aliquot measured the percentage of naive CD45RAhigh/CD27high T cells. Sequencing used blood. The source of this sequence is a man younger than 30 in good health. Recombination connected TRBV4-3 to TRBJ2-1; tentative D gene TRBD2, with 6 bases matching. The CDR3 sequence is CASSQQLSGDVDEQFF. The sequenced DNA is TGCGCCAGCAGCCAGCAATTGTCGGGGGACGTAGATGAGCAGTTCTTC.